The clone carrying this TCR beta chain showed up just a few times. Its specificity is not known. V shed 1 base and J shed 4 bases, with 8 bases lying between them. The length of the CDR3 is 14 residues. Per germline, CDR1 SEHNR and CDR2 FQNEAQ (reference sequence). This entry is derived from a study of blood T cells in healthy people across ages. Study-level points and caveats: With unsorted PBMCs, a conclusive comparison of naive versus antigen-experienced cells was not possible.

A second PCR of roughly 7 to 11 cycles used a sample-barcoded 5' primer and a J-beta primer mix. TCRdb ran MiXCR on the 5' RACE reads and lists one entry per CDR3 protein. The table has 1,500,000 or so distinct CDR3 sequences, approximately 60% seen once. The clonotype was recovered from a man aged 18 to 30 in good health. The sequenced sample consisted of blood. This chain joins TRBV7-9 and TRBJ2-1, with TRBD1 as a possible D gene (5 bases). The CDR3 region is CASSLEDSYNEQFF. The CDR3 DNA sequence: TGTGCCAGCAGCTTAGAAGACAGTTACAATGAGCAGTTCTTC.